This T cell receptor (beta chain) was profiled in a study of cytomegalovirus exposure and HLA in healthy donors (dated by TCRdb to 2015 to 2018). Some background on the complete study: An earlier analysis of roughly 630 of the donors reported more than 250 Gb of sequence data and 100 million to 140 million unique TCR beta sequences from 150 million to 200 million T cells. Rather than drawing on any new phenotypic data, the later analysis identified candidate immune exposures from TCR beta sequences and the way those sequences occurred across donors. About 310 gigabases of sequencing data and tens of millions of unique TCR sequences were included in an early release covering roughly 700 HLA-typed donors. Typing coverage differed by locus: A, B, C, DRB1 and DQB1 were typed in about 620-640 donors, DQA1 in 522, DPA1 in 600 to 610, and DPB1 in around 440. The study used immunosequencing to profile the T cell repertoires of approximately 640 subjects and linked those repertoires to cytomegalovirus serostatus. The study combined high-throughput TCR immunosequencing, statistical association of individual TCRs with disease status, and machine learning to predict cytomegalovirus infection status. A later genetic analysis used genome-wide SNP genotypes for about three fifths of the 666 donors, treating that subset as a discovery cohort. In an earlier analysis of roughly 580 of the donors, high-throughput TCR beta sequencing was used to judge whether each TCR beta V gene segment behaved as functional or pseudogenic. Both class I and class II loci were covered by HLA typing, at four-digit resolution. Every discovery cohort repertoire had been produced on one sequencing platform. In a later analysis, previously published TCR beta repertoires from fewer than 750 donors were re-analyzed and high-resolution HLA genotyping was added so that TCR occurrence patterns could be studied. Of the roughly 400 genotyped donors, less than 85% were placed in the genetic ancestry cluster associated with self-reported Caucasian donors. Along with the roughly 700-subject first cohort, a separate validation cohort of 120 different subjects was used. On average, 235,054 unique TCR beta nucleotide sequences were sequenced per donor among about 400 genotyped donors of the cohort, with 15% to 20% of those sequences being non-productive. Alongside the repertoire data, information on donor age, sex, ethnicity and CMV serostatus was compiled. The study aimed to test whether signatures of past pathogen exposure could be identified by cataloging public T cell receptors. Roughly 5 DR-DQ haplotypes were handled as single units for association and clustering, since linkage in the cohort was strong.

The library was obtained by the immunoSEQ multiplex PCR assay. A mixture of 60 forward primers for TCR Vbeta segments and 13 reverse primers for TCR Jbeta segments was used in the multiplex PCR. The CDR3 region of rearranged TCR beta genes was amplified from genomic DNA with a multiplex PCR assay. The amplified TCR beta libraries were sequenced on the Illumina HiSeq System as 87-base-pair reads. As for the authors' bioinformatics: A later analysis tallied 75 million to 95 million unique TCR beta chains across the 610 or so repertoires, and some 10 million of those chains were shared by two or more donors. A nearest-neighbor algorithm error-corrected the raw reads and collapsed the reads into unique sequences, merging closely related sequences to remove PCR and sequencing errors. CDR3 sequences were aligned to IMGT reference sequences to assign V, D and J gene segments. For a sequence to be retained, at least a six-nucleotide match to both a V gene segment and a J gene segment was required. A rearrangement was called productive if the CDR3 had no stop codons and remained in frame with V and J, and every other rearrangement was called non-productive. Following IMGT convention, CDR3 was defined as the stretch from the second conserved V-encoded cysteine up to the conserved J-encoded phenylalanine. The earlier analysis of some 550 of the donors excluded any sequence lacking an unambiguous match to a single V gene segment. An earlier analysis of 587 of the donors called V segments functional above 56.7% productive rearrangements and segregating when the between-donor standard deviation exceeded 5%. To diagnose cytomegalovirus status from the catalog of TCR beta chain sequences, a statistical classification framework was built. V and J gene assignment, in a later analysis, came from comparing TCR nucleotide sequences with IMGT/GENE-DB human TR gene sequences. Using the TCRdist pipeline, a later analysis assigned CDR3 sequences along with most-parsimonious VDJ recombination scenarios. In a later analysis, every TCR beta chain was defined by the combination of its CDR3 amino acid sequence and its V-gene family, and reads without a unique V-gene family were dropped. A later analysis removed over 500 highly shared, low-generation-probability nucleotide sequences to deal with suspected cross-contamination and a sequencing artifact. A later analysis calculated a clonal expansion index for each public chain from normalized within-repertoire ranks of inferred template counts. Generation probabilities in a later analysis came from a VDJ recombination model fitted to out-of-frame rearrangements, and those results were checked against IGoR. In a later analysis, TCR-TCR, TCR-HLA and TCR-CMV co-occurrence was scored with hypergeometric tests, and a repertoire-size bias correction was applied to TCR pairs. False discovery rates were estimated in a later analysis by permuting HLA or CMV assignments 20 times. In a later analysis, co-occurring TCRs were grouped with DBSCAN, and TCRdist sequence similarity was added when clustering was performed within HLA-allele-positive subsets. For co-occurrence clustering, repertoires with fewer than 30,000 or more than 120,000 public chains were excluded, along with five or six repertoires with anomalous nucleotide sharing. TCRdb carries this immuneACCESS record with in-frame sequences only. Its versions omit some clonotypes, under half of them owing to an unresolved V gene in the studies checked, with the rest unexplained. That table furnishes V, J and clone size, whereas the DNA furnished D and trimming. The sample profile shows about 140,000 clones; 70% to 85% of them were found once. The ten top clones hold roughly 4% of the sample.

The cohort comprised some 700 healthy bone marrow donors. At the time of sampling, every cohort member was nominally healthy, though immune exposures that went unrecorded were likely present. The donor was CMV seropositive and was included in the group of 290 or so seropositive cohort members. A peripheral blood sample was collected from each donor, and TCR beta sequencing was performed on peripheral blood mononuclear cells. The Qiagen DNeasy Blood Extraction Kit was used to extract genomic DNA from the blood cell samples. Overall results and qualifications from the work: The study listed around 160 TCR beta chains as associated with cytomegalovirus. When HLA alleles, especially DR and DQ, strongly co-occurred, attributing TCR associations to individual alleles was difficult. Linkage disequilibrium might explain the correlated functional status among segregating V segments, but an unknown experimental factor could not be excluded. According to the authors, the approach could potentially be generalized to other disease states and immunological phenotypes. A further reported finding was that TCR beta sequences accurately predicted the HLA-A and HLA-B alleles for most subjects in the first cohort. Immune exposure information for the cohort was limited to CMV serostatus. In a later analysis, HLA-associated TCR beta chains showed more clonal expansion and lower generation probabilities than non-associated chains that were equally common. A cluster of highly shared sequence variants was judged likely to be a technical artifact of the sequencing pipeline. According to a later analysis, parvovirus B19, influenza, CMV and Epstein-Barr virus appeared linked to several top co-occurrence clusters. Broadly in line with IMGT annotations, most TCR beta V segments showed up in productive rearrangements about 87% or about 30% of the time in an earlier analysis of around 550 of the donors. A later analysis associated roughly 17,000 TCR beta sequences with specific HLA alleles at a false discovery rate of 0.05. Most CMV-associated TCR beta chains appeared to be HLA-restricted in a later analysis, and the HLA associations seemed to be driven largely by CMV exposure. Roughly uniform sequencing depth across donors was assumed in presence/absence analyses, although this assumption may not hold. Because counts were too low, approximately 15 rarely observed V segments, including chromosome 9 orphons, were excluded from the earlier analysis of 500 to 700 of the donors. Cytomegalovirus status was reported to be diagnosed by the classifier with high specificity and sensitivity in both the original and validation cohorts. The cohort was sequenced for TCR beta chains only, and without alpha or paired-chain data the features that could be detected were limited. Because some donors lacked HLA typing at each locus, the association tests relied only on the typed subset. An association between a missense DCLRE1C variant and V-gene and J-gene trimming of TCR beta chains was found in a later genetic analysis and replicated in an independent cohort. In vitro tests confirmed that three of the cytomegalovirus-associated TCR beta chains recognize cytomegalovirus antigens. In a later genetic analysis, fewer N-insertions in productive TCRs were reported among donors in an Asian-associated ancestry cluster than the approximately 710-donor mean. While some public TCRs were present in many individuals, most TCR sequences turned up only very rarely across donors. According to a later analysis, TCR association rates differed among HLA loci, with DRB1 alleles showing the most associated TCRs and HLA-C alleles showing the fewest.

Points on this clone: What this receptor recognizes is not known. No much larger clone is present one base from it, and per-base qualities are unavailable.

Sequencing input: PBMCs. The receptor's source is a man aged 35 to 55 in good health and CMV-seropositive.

The nucleotide sequence reads TGCGCCAGCAGTGCGCAGGGATCTGGGGCCAACGTCCTGACTTTC. This gives the protein CASSAQGSGANVLTF. The sequence links TRBV10-1 to TRBJ2-6; TRBD1 is perhaps the D gene, given 5 matching bases. The germline V gene (reference sequence) gives CDR1 as WNHNN and CDR2 as SYGVQD. The CDR3 sequence holds 15 residues, the cysteine and phenylalanine included. Only CDR3 DNA is held: 45 bases, read in frame from base 1. V is cut by 4 bases and J by 1 base, and the space between the germline ends is 8 bases.